The clone carrying this TCR beta chain was seen a single time. The antigen remains undetermined. Assay used: immunoSEQ multiplex PCR; TCRdb lists only in-frame clones, some missing. The table shows some 90,000 clones, with approximately 88% occurring only once. This sample stems from a study of T cell responses to AZD1222 COVID-19 vaccine. The CDR3 extends over 17 amino acids. Germline V gives CDR1 SGHNT, CDR2 YYREEE (reference sequence). V was clipped by 4 bases and J by 5 bases; unmatched bases: 14. Whole-study findings and limits: Per reports, nearly half of all spike-specific TCRs target regions that are unmutated in variants. Spike-specific TCR repertoires showed rising breadth and depth after two AZD1222 doses. Seropositive AZD1222 recipients at baseline numbered only five or six.

Here the sequenced sample was peripheral blood, taken on day 0 of AZD1222 vaccination. This clonotype originated in an adult in good health. V gene TRBV5-4 combines with J gene TRBJ2-2; 7 bases match TRBD2. For the CDR3, the DNA is TGTGCCAGCAGCCGGCCGGCGGGGGTCACGGGGACCGGGGAGCTGTTTTTT. Its protein is CASSRPAGVTGTGELFF.